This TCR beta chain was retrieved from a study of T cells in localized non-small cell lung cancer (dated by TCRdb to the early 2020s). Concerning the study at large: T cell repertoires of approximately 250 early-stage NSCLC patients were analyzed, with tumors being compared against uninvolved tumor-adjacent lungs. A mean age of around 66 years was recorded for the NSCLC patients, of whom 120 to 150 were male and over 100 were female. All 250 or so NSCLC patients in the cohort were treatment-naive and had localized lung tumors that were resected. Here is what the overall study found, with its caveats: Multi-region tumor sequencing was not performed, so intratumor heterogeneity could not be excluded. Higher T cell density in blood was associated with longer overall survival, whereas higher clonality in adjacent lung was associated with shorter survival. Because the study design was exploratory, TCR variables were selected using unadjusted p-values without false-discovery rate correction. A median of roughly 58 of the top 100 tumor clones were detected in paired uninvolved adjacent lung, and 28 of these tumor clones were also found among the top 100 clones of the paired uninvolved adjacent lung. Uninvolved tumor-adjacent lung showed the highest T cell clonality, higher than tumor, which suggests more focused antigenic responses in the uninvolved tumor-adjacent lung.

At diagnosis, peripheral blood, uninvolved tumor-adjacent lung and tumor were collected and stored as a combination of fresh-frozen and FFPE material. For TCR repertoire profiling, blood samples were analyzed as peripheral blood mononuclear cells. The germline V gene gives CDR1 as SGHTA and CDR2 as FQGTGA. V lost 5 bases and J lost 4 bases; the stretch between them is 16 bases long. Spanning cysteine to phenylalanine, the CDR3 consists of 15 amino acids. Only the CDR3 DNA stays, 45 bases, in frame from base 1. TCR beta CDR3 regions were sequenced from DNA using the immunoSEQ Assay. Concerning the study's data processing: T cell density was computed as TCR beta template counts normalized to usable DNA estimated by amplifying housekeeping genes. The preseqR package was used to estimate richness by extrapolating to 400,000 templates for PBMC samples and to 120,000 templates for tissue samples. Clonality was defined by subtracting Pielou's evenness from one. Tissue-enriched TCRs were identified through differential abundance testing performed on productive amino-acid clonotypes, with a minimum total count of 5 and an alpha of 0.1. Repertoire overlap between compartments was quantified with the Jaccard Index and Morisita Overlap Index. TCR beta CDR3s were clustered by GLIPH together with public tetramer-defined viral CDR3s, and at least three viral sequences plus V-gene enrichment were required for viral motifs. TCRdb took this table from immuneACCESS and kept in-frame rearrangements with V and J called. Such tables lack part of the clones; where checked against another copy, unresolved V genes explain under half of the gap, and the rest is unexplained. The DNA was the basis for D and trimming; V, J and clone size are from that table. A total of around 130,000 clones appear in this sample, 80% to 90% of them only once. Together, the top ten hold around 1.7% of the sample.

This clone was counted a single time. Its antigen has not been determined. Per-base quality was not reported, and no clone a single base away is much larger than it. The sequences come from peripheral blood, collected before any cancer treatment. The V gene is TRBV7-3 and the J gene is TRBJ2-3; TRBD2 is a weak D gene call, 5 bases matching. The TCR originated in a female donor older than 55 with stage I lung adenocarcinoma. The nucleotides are TGTGCCAGCAGCCCGGACCCGGGATTGTCAGATACGCAGTATTTT. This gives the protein CASSPDPGLSDTQYF. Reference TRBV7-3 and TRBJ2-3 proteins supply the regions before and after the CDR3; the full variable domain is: GAGVSQTPSNKVTEKGKYVELRCDPISGHTALYWYRQSLGQGPEFLIYFQGTGAADDSGLPNDRFFAVRPEGSVSTLKIQRTERGDSAVYLCASSPDPGLSDTQYFGPGTRLTVL.